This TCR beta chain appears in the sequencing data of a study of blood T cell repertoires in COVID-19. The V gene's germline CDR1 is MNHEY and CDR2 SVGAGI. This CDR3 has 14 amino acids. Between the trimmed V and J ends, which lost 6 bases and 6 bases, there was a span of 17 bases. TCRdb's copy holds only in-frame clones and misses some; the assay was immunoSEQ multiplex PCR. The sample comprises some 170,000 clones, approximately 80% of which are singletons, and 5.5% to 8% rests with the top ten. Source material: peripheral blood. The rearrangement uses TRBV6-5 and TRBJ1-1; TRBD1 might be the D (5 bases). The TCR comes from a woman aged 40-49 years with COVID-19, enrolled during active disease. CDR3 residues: CASSRQAREAEAFF. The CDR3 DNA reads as TGTGCCAGCAGCCGCCAGGCCAGGGAGGCTGAAGCTTTCTTT.